The rows below give T cell receptor beta chains drawn from one sample of a study of OX40 agonist ivuxolimab in advanced cancers. Data came from immunoSEQ multiplex PCR; TCRdb stores just in-frame clones and leaves some out. Of some 80,000 clones in the sample, almost 85% were seen once. Sequencing was performed on CD4+ or CD8+ T cells sorted from blood, taken in a trial of the OX40 agonist ivuxolimab. The origin of the receptors is an adult with an advanced solid tumor such as melanoma, head and neck, liver or kidney cancer. The CDR3 runs from the conserved cysteine through the conserved F or W. Expanded clones get a size class; other rows say once, few or many, or leave the size out.

clone_size	j_call	v_call	cdr3_aa
NA	TRBJ2-6	TRBV30	CAWGQGAGGANVLTF
NA	NA	TRBV14	CASSQDLRRGVHYEQYF
NA	TRBJ1-6	TRBV6-5	CASSSAGTNSPLHF
NA	TRBJ2-6	TRBV11-2	CASSLARDLPLSGANVLTF
many	TRBJ1-1	TRBV10-2	CATWALNTEAFF
NA	TRBJ2-2	TRBV9	CASSVRRGDNTGELFF
NA	TRBJ1-5	TRBV2	CASCCIGRTGAGGNQPQHF
NA	TRBJ2-7	TRBV30	CAWSGDGIHEQYF
NA	TRBJ2-7	TRBV11-2	CASSPLGGYEQYF
NA	TRBJ1-1	TRBV4-1	CASSSRTLNTEAFF
NA	TRBJ1-4	TRBV5-1	CASSLVAENEKLFF
NA	TRBJ2-1	TRBV15	CATSREYGRTVNEQFF
NA	TRBJ1-2	TRBV20-1	CSATSVYGYTF
once	TRBJ2-2	TRBV9	CASSAKGGTVNTGELFF
NA	TRBJ2-2	TRBV28	CASSLSSRERSGELFF
once	TRBJ1-1	TRBV7-6	CASSFTGVNTEAFF
NA	TRBJ1-5	TRBV2	CASSPPYRDQPQHF
NA	TRBJ1-1	TRBV19	CASSPAGVSSTEAFF
NA	TRBJ1-1	TRBV5-1	CASSPSRVNTEAFF
NA	TRBJ2-3	TRBV14	CASSQRRRGVEGTDTQYF
NA	TRBJ2-1	TRBV5-8	CASSLLGGYEQFF
NA	TRBJ1-4	TRBV18	CASSPLQGHEKLFF
once	TRBJ2-1	TRBV5-1	CASSFNPGQGPLSYNEQFF
NA	TRBJ1-5	TRBV27	CASSLRSHQPQHF
NA	TRBJ2-7	TRBV29-1	CSVDAGLGEQYF
NA	TRBJ2-2	TRBV4-1	CASSQDRRETRTGELFF
NA	TRBJ2-3	TRBV5-1	CASSLEGPAGPDTQYF
NA	TRBJ2-1	TRBV7-6	CASSDRLAGDPNYNEQFF
NA	TRBJ1-6	TRBV25-1	CASSEYRGWDSPLHF
NA	TRBJ1-2	TRBV7-9	CASSLEETGYTF